The TCR beta chain under discussion was sequenced for a study of T cells in Graves' hyperthyroidism and ophthalmopathy. The trim removed 4 bases at V and 1 base at J, leaving 5 bases unmatched. The CDR3 has 15 residues. Per the germline V gene, CDR1 is SEHNR and CDR2 is FQNEAQ (reference sequence). TCR beta CDR3 regions were amplified from RNA transcripts. TCR CDR3 regions were first amplified by RT-PCR with HTBI primers. One entry per CDR3 protein, called by TCRdb with MiXCR from the multiplex PCR reads. The profile shows around 520,000 distinct CDR3 sequences, approximately 15% of them singletons. Sequencing was done on a sample of blood. The TCR originated in a woman younger than 30 with Graves' hyperthyroidism. The chain is built from TRBV7-9 and TRBJ1-1, with 8 bases that match TRBD1. The CDR3 DNA is TGTGCCAGCAGCTCCGGACAGGGCGGGAACACTGAAGCTTTCTTT. As protein: CASSSGQGGNTEAFF.